These T cell receptor beta chains were read from a single sample in a study of T cell repertoires in cytomegalovirus infection. In TCRdb, the reads were re-called with MiXCR into one record per CDR3 protein. The data show about 460,000 distinct CDR3 sequences, roughly 10% seen once. Sequencing used PBMCs. The receptors come from a human donor in good health (CMV status not recorded). Some clones in this sample may be carry-over from other donors' samples. CDR3s include the opening cysteine and the closing phenylalanine or tryptophan. The D gene is left open where the match is weak. Clone size, where shown, is once, few, many, or a class for clones that have expanded.

v_gene: TRBV5-5
abundance: many
j_gene: TRBJ2-7
d_gene: TRBD2
CDR3aa: CASSPTSGRDEQYF
CDR3nt: TGTGCCAGCAGCCCCACTAGCGGGAGGGACGAGCAGTACTTC

v_gene: TRBV3-1
abundance: many
j_gene: TRBJ2-1
d_gene: TRBD2
CDR3aa: CASSRGTSGYNEQFF
CDR3nt: TGTGCCAGCAGCCGGGGGACTAGCGGCTACAATGAGCAGTTCTTC

v_gene: TRBV7-8
abundance: many
j_gene: TRBJ2-3
d_gene: TRBD2
CDR3aa: CASSPWTSGGADTQYF
CDR3nt: TGTGCCAGCAGCCCTTGGACTAGCGGGGGGGCAGATACGCAGTATTTT

v_gene: TRBV12-3/TRBV12-4
abundance: many
j_gene: TRBJ1-6
d_gene: NA
CDR3aa: CASSWGLGSSYNSPLHF
CDR3nt: TGTGCCAGCAGTTGGGGACTCGGAAGCTCCTATAATTCACCCCTCCACTTT

v_gene: TRBV20-1
abundance: few
j_gene: TRBJ2-7
d_gene: TRBD1
CDR3aa: CSARDRGQGSHEQYF
CDR3nt: TGCAGTGCTAGAGATCGGGGACAGGGTTCACACGAGCAGTACTTC

v_gene: TRBV15
abundance: NA
j_gene: TRBJ2-4
d_gene: NA
CDR3aa: CATSRGGAKNIQYF
CDR3nt: TGTGCCACCAGCAGAGGAGGGGCCAAAAACATTCAGTACTTC

v_gene: TRBV7-3
abundance: many
j_gene: TRBJ2-1
d_gene: TRBD1
CDR3aa: CASSSGQGAVHEQFF
CDR3nt: TGTGCCAGCAGCTCCGGACAGGGGGCGGTCCATGAGCAGTTCTTC

v_gene: TRBV5-1
abundance: NA
j_gene: TRBJ1-1
d_gene: NA
CDR3aa: CASSPGTSAPNTEAFF
CDR3nt: TGCGCCAGCAGCCCCGGGACATCCGCACCCAACACTGAAGCTTTCTTT

v_gene: TRBV3-1
abundance: few
j_gene: TRBJ2-1
d_gene: TRBD1
CDR3aa: CASSHGDREYEQFF
CDR3nt: TGTGCCAGCAGCCACGGGGACAGGGAATATGAGCAGTTCTTC

v_gene: TRBV6-1
abundance: many
j_gene: TRBJ2-1
d_gene: TRBD2
CDR3aa: CASSLGLAGVSSYNEQFF
CDR3nt: TGTGCCAGCAGTTTGGGCCTAGCGGGGGTGAGCTCCTACAATGAGCAGTTCTTC

v_gene: TRBV5-4
abundance: few
j_gene: TRBJ1-2
d_gene: NA
CDR3aa: CASTRGTYGYTF
CDR3nt: TGTGCCAGCACTCGGGGGACCTATGGCTACACCTTC

v_gene: TRBV5-1
abundance: many
j_gene: TRBJ2-6
d_gene: NA
CDR3aa: CASSPTVTSSGANVLTF
CDR3nt: TGCGCCAGCAGCCCAACAGTAACTAGCTCTGGGGCCAACGTCCTGACTTTC

v_gene: TRBV5-1
abundance: NA
j_gene: TRBJ2-7
d_gene: NA
CDR3aa: CASSLTAASYEQYF
CDR3nt: TGCGCCAGCAGCTTGACCGCCGCCTCCTACGAGCAGTACTTC

v_gene: TRBV18
abundance: NA
j_gene: TRBJ2-2
d_gene: NA
CDR3aa: CASSPYRDSTGELFF
CDR3nt: TGTGCCAGCTCACCTTACAGGGATAGCACCGGGGAGCTGTTTTTT

v_gene: TRBV15
abundance: many
j_gene: TRBJ2-5
d_gene: NA
CDR3aa: CATSRGPVRETQYF
CDR3nt: TGTGCCACCAGCAGGGGACCCGTCCGGGAGACCCAGTACTTC

v_gene: TRBV2
abundance: many
j_gene: TRBJ2-7
d_gene: TRBD2
CDR3aa: CASSDGEGSYEQYF
CDR3nt: TGTGCCAGCAGTGATGGGGAGGGGTCCTACGAGCAGTACTTC

v_gene: TRBV18
abundance: NA
j_gene: TRBJ1-6
d_gene: NA
CDR3aa: CASSPTEGSDSPLHF
CDR3nt: TGTGCCAGCTCACCGACAGAGGGGAGTGATTCACCCCTCCACTTT

v_gene: TRBV14
abundance: many
j_gene: TRBJ2-2
d_gene: NA
CDR3aa: CASSHRAGRNTGELFF
CDR3nt: TGTGCCAGCAGCCATCGGGCAGGGAGGAACACCGGGGAGCTGTTTTTT

v_gene: TRBV29-1
abundance: few
j_gene: TRBJ1-1
d_gene: NA
CDR3aa: CSVAPPLRMNTEAFF
CDR3nt: TGCAGCGTTGCTCCACCGCTGAGAATGAACACTGAAGCTTTCTTT

v_gene: TRBV7-3
abundance: many
j_gene: TRBJ1-1
d_gene: TRBD1
CDR3aa: CASSSTGTANTEAFF
CDR3nt: TGTGCCAGCAGCTCGACCGGGACAGCGAACACTGAAGCTTTCTTT

v_gene: TRBV28
abundance: many
j_gene: TRBJ2-5
d_gene: TRBD1
CDR3aa: CASSLILQGARETQYF
CDR3nt: TGTGCCAGCAGTTTAATTTTACAGGGGGCAAGAGAGACCCAGTACTTC

v_gene: TRBV14
abundance: once
j_gene: TRBJ1-2
d_gene: NA
CDR3aa: CASSSEITDNYGYTF
CDR3nt: TGTGCCAGCAGCTCGGAAATTACGGATAACTATGGCTACACCTTC

v_gene: TRBV4-1
abundance: few
j_gene: TRBJ1-2
d_gene: NA
CDR3aa: CASSQAWDFGYGYTF
CDR3nt: TGCGCCAGCAGCCAGGCCTGGGACTTCGGCTATGGCTACACCTTC

v_gene: TRBV11-3
abundance: many
j_gene: TRBJ2-1
d_gene: NA
CDR3aa: CASSLRAGTYNEQFF
CDR3nt: TGTGCCAGCAGCTTGAGAGCGGGTACCTACAATGAGCAGTTCTTC

v_gene: TRBV20-1
abundance: NA
j_gene: TRBJ2-1
d_gene: NA
CDR3aa: CSARLAGMHNEQFF
CDR3nt: TGCAGTGCTAGACTAGCCGGAATGCACAATGAGCAGTTCTTC

v_gene: TRBV10-3
abundance: NA
j_gene: TRBJ2-5
d_gene: NA
CDR3aa: CAISVGGEETQYF
CDR3nt: TGTGCCATCAGTGTGGGGGGCGAGGAGACCCAGTACTTC

v_gene: TRBV7-2
abundance: many
j_gene: TRBJ2-7
d_gene: TRBD2
CDR3aa: CASSSWRVAGVREQYF
CDR3nt: TGTGCCAGCAGCTCATGGAGGGTAGCGGGAGTCAGGGAGCAGTACTTC

v_gene: TRBV12-3/TRBV12-4
abundance: many
j_gene: TRBJ1-5
d_gene: TRBD1
CDR3aa: CASSSTGGGNQPQHF
CDR3nt: TGTGCCAGCAGTTCGACAGGGGGCGGGAATCAGCCCCAGCATTTT

v_gene: TRBV5-6
abundance: many
j_gene: TRBJ2-3
d_gene: TRBD2
CDR3aa: CASSPVGGSGTDTQYF
CDR3nt: TGTGCCAGCAGTCCCGTTGGCGGGAGTGGCACAGATACGCAGTATTTT

v_gene: TRBV3-1
abundance: NA
j_gene: TRBJ2-3
d_gene: NA
CDR3aa: CASSQGTTTDTQYF
CDR3nt: TGTGCCAGCAGCCAAGGGACTACTACAGATACGCAGTATTTT

v_gene: TRBV7-2
abundance: many
j_gene: TRBJ2-1
d_gene: TRBD1
CDR3aa: CASSIGADRDNEQFF
CDR3nt: TGTGCCAGCAGCATTGGGGCGGACAGGGACAATGAGCAGTTCTTC